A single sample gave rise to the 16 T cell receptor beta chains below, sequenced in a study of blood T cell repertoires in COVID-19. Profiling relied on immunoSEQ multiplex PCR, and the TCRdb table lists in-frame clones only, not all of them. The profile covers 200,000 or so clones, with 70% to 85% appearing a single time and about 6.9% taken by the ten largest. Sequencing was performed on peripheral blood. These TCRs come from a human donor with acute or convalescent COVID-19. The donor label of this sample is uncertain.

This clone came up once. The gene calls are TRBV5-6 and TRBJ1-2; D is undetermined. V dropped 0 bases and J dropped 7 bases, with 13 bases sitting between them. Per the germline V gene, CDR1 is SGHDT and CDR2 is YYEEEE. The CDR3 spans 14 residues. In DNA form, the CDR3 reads TGTGCCAGCAGCTTGGAGGGAGTCCCCCTTGGCTACACCTTC. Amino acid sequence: CASSLEGVPLGYTF.

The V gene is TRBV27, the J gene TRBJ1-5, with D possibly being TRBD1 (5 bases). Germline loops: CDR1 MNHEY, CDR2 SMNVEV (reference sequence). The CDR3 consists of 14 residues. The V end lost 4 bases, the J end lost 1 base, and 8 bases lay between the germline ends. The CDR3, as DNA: TGTGCCAGCAGTTACGCAGGGAGCAATCAGCCCCAGCATTTT. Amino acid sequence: CASSYAGSNQPQHF.

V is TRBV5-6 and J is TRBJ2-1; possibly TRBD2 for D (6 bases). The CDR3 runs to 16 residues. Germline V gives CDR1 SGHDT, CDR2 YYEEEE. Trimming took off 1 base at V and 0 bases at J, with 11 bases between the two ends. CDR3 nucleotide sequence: TGTGCCAGCAGCTTGCGCCGGGACTTCTCCTACAATGAGCAGTTCTTC. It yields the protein CASSLRRDFSYNEQFF.

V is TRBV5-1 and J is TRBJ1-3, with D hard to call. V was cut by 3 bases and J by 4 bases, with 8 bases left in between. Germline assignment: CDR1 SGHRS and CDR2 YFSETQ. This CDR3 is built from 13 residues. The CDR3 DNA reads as TGCGCCAGCAGCTCCGACACAGGAAACACCATATATTTT. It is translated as CASSSDTGNTIYF. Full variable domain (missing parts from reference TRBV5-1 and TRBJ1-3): KAGVTQTPRYLIKTRGQQVTLSCSPISGHRSVSWYQQTPGQGLQFLFEYFSETQRNKGNFPGRFSGRQFSNSRSEMNVSTLELGDSALYLCASSSDTGNTIYFGEGSWLTVV.

CDR3 sequence: CASSLAGKNIQYF. CDR3 coding DNA: TGTGCCAGCAGCTTAGCCGGGAAAAACATTCAGTACTTC. The chain uses TRBV7-2 and TRBJ2-4, with D hard to call. V lost 0 bases to trimming and J lost 4 bases, with 4 bases between them. The CDR3 is 13 residues long. Germline CDR1 is SGHTA and CDR2 is FQGNSA.

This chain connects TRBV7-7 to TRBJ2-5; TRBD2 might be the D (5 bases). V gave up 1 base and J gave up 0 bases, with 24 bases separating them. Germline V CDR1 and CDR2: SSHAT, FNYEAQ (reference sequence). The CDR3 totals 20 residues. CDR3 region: CASSLGAASQSLLDQETQYF. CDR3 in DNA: TGTGCCAGCAGCTTAGGGGCCGCTAGCCAAAGTTTATTGGACCAAGAGACCCAGTACTTC. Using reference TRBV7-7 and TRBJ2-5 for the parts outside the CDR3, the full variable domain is GAGVSQSPRYKVTKRGQDVTLRCDPISSHATLYWYQQALGQGPEFLTYFNYEAQPDKSGLPSDRFSAERPEGSISTLTIQRTEQRDSAMYRCASSLGAASQSLLDQETQYFGPGTRLLVL.

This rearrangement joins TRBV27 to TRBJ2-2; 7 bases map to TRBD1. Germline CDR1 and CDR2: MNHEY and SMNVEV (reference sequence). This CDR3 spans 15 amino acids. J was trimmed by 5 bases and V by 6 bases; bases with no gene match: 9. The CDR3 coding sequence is TGTGCCAGCAGACCTGGACAGGTGGGGACCGGGGAGCTGTTTTTT. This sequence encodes CASRPGQVGTGELFF.

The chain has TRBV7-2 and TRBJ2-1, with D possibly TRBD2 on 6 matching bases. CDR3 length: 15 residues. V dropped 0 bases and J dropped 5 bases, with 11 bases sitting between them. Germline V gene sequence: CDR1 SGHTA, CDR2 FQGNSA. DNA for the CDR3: TGTGCCAGCAGCTTAGCGGGAGGTAAAAACAATGAGCAGTTCTTC. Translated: CASSLAGGKNNEQFF.

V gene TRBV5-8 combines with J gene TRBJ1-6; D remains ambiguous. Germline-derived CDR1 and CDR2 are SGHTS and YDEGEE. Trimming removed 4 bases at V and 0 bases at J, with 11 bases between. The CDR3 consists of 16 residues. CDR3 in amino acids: CASSPGASSYNSPLHF. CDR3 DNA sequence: TGTGCCAGCAGCCCGGGAGCGAGCTCCTATAATTCACCCCTCCACTTT.

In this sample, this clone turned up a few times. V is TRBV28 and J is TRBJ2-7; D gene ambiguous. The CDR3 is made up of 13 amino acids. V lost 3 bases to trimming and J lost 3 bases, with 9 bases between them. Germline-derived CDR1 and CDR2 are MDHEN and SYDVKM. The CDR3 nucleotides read TGTGCCAGCAGTTTGCAGAGGAGCTACGAGCAGTACTTC. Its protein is CASSLQRSYEQYF.

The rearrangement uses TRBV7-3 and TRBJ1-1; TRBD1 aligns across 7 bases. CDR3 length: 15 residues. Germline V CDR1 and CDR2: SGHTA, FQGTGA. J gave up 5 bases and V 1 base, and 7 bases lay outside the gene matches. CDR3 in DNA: TGTGCCAGCAGCTTAAATCCAGGGGGACTTACTGAAGCTTTCTTT. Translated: CASSLNPGGLTEAFF.

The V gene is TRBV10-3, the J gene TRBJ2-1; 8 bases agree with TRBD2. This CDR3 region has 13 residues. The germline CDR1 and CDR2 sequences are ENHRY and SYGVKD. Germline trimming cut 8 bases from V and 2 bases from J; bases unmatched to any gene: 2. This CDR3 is CAIHSGTYNEQFF. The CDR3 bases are TGTGCCATCCATAGCGGGACCTACAATGAGCAGTTCTTC.

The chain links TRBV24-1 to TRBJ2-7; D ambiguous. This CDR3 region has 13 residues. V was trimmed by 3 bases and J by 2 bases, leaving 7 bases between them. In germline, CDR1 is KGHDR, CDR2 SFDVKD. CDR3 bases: TGTGCCACCAGTGATCCGACAACCTACGAGCAGTACTTC. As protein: CATSDPTTYEQYF.

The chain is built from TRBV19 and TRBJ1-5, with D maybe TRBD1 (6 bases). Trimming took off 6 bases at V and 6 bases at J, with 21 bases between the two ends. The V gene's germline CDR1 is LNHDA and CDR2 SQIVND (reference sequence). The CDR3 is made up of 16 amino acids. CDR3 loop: CASSQRTAESSQPQHF. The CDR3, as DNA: TGTGCCAGTAGCCAAAGGACAGCCGAAAGTAGTCAGCCCCAGCATTTT.

CDR3 nucleotides: TGCGCCAGCAGCCCGGAGACAGTTAACTATGGCTACACCTTC. Residues: CASSPETVNYGYTF. The chain is built from TRBV5-1 and TRBJ1-2, with D possibly TRBD1 on 5 matching bases. The CDR3 has 14 residues. The V end lost 4 bases, the J end lost 1 base, and 11 bases lay between the germline ends. CDR1 is SGHRS, CDR2 YFSETQ, per germline.

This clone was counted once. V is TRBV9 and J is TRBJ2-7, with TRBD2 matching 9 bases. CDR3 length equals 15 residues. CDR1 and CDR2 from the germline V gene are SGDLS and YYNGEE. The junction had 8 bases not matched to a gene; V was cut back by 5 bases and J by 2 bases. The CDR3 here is CASSLSGSAPYEQYF. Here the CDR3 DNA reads TGTGCCAGCAGTCTTAGCGGGAGCGCCCCCTACGAGCAGTACTTC.